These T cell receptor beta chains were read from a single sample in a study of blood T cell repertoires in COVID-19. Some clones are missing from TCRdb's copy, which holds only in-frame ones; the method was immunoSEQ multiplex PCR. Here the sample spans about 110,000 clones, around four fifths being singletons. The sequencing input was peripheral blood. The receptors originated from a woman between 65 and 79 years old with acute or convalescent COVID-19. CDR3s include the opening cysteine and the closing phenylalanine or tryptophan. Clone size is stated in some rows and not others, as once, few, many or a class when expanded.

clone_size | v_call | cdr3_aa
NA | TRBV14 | CASSQDVSGAGELFF
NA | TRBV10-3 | CAIRARGNEKLFF
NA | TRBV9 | CASSVAGGPWDTQYF
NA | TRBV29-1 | CSVEATGTLQETQYF
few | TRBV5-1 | CASSPTGSGNTIYF
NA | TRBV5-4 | CASSPSSGTYEQYF
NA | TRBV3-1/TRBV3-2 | CASSRRPPSGSGNTGELFF
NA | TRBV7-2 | CASSWMTSGGYEQYF
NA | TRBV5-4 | CALNSLDRGNEQFF
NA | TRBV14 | CASSQQGVNTEAFF
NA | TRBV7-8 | CASSLYQGGLNTIYF
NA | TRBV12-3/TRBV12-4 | CASTAQGNTIYF
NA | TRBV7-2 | CASSPNGLAGLETQYF
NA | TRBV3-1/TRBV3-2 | CASSFHPGTEAFF
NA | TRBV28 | CASSTRDRGQYEQYF
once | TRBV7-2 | CASSARGREKLFF
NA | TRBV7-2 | CASSLGGQRNTIYF
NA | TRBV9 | CASSPRAGFYEQYF
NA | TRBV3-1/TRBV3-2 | CASSQDLIANEQFF
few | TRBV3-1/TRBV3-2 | CASSQVPQVNTEAFF
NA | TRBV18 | CASSPNQSGQGNYGYTF
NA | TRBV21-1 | CASRPGDRYYGYTF
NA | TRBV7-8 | CASSEQGQAFRSPLHF
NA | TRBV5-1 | CASSWGGGSTDTQYF
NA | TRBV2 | CASTTHPSNEQFF
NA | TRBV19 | CASSLLAGASSYEQYF
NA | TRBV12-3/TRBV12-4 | CASSPQAGGPLHF